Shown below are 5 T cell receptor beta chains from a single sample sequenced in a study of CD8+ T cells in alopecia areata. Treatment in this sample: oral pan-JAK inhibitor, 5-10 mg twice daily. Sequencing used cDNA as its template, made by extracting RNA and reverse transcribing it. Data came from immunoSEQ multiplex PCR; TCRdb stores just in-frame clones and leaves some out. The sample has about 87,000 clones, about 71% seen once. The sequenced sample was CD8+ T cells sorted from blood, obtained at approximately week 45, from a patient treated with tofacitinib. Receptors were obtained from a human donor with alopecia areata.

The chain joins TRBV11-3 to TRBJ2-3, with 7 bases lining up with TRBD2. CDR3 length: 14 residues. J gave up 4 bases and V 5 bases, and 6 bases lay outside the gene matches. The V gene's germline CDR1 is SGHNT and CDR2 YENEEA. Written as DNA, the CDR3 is TGTGCCAGCAGCCTAAGGGAGGGGTCAGATACGCAGTATTTT. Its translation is CASSLREGSDTQYF. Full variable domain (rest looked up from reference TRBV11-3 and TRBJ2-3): EAGVVQSPRYKIIEKKQPVAFWCNPISGHNTLYWYLQNLGQGPELLIRYENEEAVDDSQLPKDRFSAERLKGVDSTLKIQPAELGDSAVYLCASSLREGSDTQYFGPGTRLTVL.

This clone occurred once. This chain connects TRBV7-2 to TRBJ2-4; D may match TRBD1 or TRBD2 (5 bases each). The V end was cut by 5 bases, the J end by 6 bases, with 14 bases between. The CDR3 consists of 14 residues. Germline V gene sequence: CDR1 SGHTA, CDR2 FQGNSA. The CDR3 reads CASSPNTGTNIQYF. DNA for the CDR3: TGTGCCAGCAGCCCGAATACCGGGACAAACATTCAGTACTTC. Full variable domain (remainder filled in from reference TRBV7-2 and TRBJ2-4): GAGVSQSPSNKVTEKGKDVELRCDPISGHTALYWYRQSLGQGLEFLIYFQGNSAPDKSGLPSDRFSAERTGGSVSTLTIQRTQQEDSAVYLCASSPNTGTNIQYFGAGTRLSVL.

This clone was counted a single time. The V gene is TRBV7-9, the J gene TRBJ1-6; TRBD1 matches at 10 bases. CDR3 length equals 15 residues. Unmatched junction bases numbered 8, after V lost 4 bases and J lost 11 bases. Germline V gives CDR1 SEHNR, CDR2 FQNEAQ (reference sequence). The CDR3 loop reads CASSSRTGGVAPLHF. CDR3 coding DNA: TGTGCCAGCAGCTCGAGGACAGGGGGTGTTGCACCCCTCCACTTT.

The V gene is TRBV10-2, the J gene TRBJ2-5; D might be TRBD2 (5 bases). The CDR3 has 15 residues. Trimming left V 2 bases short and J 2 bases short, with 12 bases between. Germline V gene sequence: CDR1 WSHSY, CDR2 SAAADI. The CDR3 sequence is CASSEEGNTQETQYF. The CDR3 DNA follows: TGCGCCAGCAGTGAGGAGGGAAATACACAAGAGACCCAGTACTTC.

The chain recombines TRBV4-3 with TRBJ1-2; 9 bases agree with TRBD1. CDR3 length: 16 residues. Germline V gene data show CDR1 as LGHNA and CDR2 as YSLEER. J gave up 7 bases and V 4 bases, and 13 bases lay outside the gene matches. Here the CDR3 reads CASSPARTGASSGYTF. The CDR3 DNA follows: TGCGCCAGCAGCCCCGCGAGGACAGGGGCATCGAGTGGCTACACCTTC.